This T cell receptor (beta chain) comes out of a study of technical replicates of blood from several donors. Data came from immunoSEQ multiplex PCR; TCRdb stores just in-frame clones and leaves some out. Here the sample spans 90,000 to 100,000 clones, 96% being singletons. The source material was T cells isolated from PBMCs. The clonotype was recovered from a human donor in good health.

CDR3 sequence reads: CASSLSGYGDEQYF. As DNA, the CDR3 is TGCGCCAGCAGCTTATCGGGGTACGGAGACGAGCAGTACTTC. The chain has TRBV5-1 and TRBJ2-7; possibly TRBD2 for D (5 bases). V was cut by 2 bases and J by 5 bases, with 14 bases left in between. CDR1 SGHRS and CDR2 YFSETQ come from the germline V gene. The CDR3 length is 14 residues.